This TCR beta chain was recorded in a study of metastatic and nonmetastatic thyroid tumors. Patients underwent thyroid surgery, and none had received any treatment before it. With MiXCR, TCRdb reprocessed the PCR reads. Counted here are approximately 21,000 clones, about 18% occurring once; the ten biggest clones make up around 21%. This clone has a count of ten or more. Germline CDR1 LGHDT, CDR2 YNNKEL (reference sequence). The CDR3 runs to 13 residues. Trimming took 7 bases from V and 2 from J; bases not matched to a gene: 2. The chain recombines TRBV3-1 with TRBJ2-5, with 9 bases that match TRBD2. Sequencing was performed on blood. The receptor comes from a male donor with papillary thyroid cancer or a benign thyroid nodule (not recorded which). Some clones in this sample may be carry-over from other donors' samples. This chain's CDR3 is CASTGLAQETQYF. The CDR3 coding sequence is TGTGCCAGCACCGGACTAGCGCAAGAGACCCAGTACTTC.